The clone carrying this T cell receptor beta chain occurred once. Authors' data handling: It was from reference gene primer amplification that nucleated cell counts were estimated. The repertoire was sequenced with immunoSEQ multiplex PCR; TCRdb's copy has only in-frame clones and lacks some. The V and J calls and the clone size are those of that table, but D and trimming were determined from the DNA. The sample consists of over 45,000 clones, around 80% of them appearing once. This sample was included in a study of blood T cell repertoires in COVID-19. The V gene end was trimmed by 2 bases and the J gene end by 2 bases; junction bases not matched to a gene: 0. This CDR3 spans 15 amino acids. CDR1 is MDHEN, CDR2 SYDVKM, per germline.

The sequence derives from an elderly woman with acute or convalescent COVID-19. Source material: peripheral blood. The genes are TRBV28 and TRBJ2-5; the match to TRBD2 covers 12 bases. Here the CDR3 DNA reads TGTGCCAGCAGTTTAACTAGCGGGGGGCAAGAGACCCAGTACTTC. Its protein product is CASSLTSGGQETQYF.